This T cell receptor beta chain was sequenced in a study of siplizumab effects on memory and regulatory T cells. Notes on this clone: As yet, its antigen is unknown.

Over a period of over five days at 37 degrees C, the mixed lymphocyte reaction cells were cocultured. The table came from immunoSEQ multiplex PCR; TCRdb's copy has only in-frame clones and leaves some out. Of 3,000 to 3,500 clones in the sample, around half are singletons; the top ten hold around 4.9%. This TCR was sampled from a human donor in good health; the cells came from an allogeneic mixed lymphocyte reaction. Sequences were obtained from CFSE-low (dividing) CD4+ T cells sorted from an allogeneic mixed lymphocyte reaction.

In DNA form, the CDR3 reads TGTGCCAGTAGTATACTTGGTACTGAAGCTTTCTTT. Translated, it gives CASSILGTEAFF. The chain couples TRBV19 to TRBJ1-1; no clear D gene. Germline assignment: CDR1 LNHDA and CDR2 SQIVND (reference sequence). With 2 bases removed from V and 5 bases from J, the gap between germline ends came to 6 bases. The CDR3 is 12 amino acids.